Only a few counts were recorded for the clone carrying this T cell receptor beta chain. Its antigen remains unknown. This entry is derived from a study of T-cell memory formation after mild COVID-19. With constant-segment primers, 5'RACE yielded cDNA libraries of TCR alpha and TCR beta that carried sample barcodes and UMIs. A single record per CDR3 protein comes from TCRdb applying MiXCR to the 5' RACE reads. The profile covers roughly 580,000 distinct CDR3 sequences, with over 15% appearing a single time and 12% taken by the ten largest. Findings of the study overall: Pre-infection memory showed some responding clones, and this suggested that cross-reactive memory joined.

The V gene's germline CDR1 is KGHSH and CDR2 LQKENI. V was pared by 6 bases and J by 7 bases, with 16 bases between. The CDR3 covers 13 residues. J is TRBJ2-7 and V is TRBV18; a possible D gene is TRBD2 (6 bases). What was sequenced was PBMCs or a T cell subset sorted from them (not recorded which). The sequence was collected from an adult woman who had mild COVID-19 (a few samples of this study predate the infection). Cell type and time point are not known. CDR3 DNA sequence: TGTGCCAGCTCTGAGGGACTCCAAGGGGAGCAGTACTTC. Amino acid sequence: CASSEGLQGEQYF. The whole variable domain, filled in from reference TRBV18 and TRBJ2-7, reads NAGVMQNPRHLVRRRGQEARLRCSPMKGHSHVYWYRQLPEEGLKFMVYLQKENIIDESGMPKERFSAEFPKEGPSILRIQQVVRGDSAAYFCASSEGLQGEQYFGPGTRLTVT.